This T cell receptor (beta chain) comes out of a study of cytomegalovirus exposure and HLA in healthy donors. Study-level results: Most TCR beta V segments were productive about 87% or about 30% of the time in an earlier analysis. Accurate predictions that matched the HLA-A and HLA-B alleles of most subjects were reportedly made from TCR beta sequences.

13 Jbeta primers and 60 Vbeta primers were used for the PCR. TCRdb's copy holds only in-frame clones and misses some; the assay was immunoSEQ multiplex PCR. The table lists 150,000 to 200,000 clones, around 84% of them singletons. Regarding this clone: Its antigen is unknown.

The receptor was derived from a woman under 30 in good health and CMV-seronegative. Sample: PBMCs.

The CDR3: CASRLQGIEAFF. CDR3 in DNA: TGTGCCAGCAGGCTTCAGGGTATTGAAGCTTTCTTT. The rearrangement uses TRBV28 and TRBJ1-1, with D possibly being TRBD1 (5 bases). The CDR3 sequence is 12 residues long. V lost 6 bases, J lost 7 bases, and 12 bases lay in between. CDR1 is MDHEN, CDR2 SYDVKM, per germline.